This T cell receptor beta chain was recorded in a study of chronic HIV infection and antiretroviral therapy. TCRdb re-called the 5' RACE reads with MiXCR, one entry per CDR3 protein. The repertoire includes 45,000 to 55,000 distinct CDR3 sequences, about 20% of them detected once, and more than 2.5% sits in the top ten. The CDR3 runs to 12 residues. Between the trimmed V and J ends, which lost 7 bases and 7 bases, there was a span of 13 bases. Germline CDR1 is MDHEN and CDR2 is SYDVKM. This sequence joins TRBV28 and TRBJ1-1; the D gene is possibly TRBD1 (5 bases). Sequences were obtained from peripheral blood. The TCR comes from an adult who had HIV and had not received antiretroviral therapy, or was an uninfected healthy control (not recorded which). In DNA form, the CDR3 reads TGTGCCAGCACTCTTGGGGGGTATGAAGCTTTCTTT. Protein sequence: CASTLGGYEAFF.